The clone carrying this T cell receptor beta chain was counted only a few times. This sample was included in a study of T-cell reconstitution after alpha-beta-depleted transplantation in children. A library of TCRbeta sequences, prepared with unique molecular identifiers, was generated. TCRdb re-analysed the PCR reads in MiXCR, keeping a single row per CDR3 protein. The table has 440,000 or so distinct CDR3 sequences, approximately 41% seen once. The CDR3 has 17 amino acids. The V gene's germline CDR1 is KGHSH and CDR2 LQKENI. V gave up 2 bases and J gave up 0 bases, with 14 bases separating them. This sequence joins TRBV18 and TRBJ1-3; maybe TRBD1 (6 bases). This clonotype was obtained from a girl aged 2 to 9 with aplastic anemia, due to receive a stem cell transplant. The material was PBMCs, obtained before TCRalphabeta/CD19-depleted stem cell transplant. In DNA, the CDR3 is TGTGCCAGCTCACCATGGCTCGGGGACAACTCTGGAAACACCATATATTTT. Protein sequence: CASSPWLGDNSGNTIYF.